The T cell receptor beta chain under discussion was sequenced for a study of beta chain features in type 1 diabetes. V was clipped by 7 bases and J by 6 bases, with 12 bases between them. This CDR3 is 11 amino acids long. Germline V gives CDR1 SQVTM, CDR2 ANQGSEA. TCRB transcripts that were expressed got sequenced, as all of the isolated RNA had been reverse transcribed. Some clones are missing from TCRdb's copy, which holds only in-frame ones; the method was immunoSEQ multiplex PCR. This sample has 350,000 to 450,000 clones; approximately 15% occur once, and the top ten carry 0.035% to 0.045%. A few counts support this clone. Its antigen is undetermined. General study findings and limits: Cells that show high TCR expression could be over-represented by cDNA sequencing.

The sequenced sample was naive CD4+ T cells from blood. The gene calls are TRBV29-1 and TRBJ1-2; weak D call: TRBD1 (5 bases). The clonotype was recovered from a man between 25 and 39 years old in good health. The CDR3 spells CSASPGDGYTF. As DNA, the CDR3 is TGCAGCGCCTCTCCGGGGGATGGCTACACCTTC.